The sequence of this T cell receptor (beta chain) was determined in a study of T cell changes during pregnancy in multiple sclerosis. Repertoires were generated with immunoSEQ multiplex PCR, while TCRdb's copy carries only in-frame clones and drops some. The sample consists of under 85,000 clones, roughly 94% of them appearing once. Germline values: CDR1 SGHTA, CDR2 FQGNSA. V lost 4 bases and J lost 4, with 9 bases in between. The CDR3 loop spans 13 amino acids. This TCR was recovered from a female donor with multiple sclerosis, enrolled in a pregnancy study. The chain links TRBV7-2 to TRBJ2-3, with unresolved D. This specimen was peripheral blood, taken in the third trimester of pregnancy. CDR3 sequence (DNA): TGTGCCAGCAGCTCCCAGGTTGCAGATACGCAGTATTTT. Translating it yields CASSSQVADTQYF.